Described below is a single TCR beta chain sequence and its context. Authors' processing steps: For nucleated cells, counts were estimated from reference gene primer amplification. The protocol was immunoSEQ multiplex PCR, while the TCRdb copy is restricted to in-frame clones and leaves out a portion. The DNA gave D and trimming, while V, J and clone size come from that table. The table records fewer than 200,000 clones, 74% of them present only once. V was pared by 5 bases and J by 7 bases, with 10 bases of the junction left unmatched. In germline, CDR1 is MNHEY, CDR2 SMNVEV (reference sequence). This CDR3 comprises 15 residues. The sample comes from a study of blood T cell repertoires in COVID-19. At the level of the study: Samples of COVID-19 (acute and convalescent) were obtained from the United States, Italy and Spain.

The TCR was taken from a woman of 80 years or more with acute or convalescent COVID-19. Sequencing was performed on peripheral blood. This chain joins TRBV27 and TRBJ1-5; 8 bases fit TRBD1. In nucleotides, the CDR3 is TGTGCCAGCAGTCCCCAATCAGGGGGCTTACAGCCCCAGCATTTT. This sequence encodes CASSPQSGGLQPQHF.